These T cell receptor beta chains were read from a single sample in a study of radiation and T cells in renal cell carcinoma. The data were produced by immunoSEQ multiplex PCR, yet TCRdb's version contains in-frame clones alone and is incomplete. Here the sample spans approximately 150,000 clones, 88% being singletons. The source material was blood, sampled from a patient whose treatment included radiotherapy and nephrectomy. These receptors all stem from an older woman with renal cell carcinoma. Each CDR3 is given with its conserved first and last residue. D genes are given only for firm matches. A row's size may be missing; if present it is once, few, many or a size class.

v_gene	j_gene	abundance	d_gene	CDR3aa	CDR3nt
TRBV7-2	TRBJ1-1	.	.	CASSLVGLVTGGWTEAFF	TGTGCCAGCAGCTTAGTTGGACTAGTAACTGGTGGGTGGACTGAAGCTTTCTTT
TRBV7-2	TRBJ2-1	.	TRBD2	CASSLAASSGGYNEQFF	TGTGCCAGCAGCTTAGCGGCCTCTAGCGGGGGGTACAATGAGCAGTTCTTC
TRBV2	TRBJ1-5	.	.	CASSPVSDRSNQPQHF	TGTGCCAGCAGTCCTGTATCGGACAGATCAAATCAGCCCCAGCATTTT
TRBV11-3	TRBJ2-3	.	.	CASSLDQRRTDTQYF	TGTGCCAGCAGCTTAGACCAGAGAAGGACAGATACGCAGTATTTT
TRBV6-6	TRBJ1-2	.	.	CASSYLGGYGYTF	TGTGCCAGCAGTTACTTAGGGGGCTATGGCTACACCTTC
TRBV4-2	TRBJ2-1	few	TRBD2	CASSRRLAGVGNEQFF	TGTGCCAGCAGCCGTCGACTAGCGGGGGTTGGCAATGAGCAGTTCTTC
TRBV5-1	TRBJ2-1	.	.	CASSLERAAYNEQFF	TGCGCCAGCAGCCTAGAGCGGGCGGCCTACAATGAGCAGTTCTTC
TRBV7-9	TRBJ1-2	few	.	CASSGDMGYGYTF	TGTGCCAGCAGCGGGGACATGGGCTATGGCTACACCTTC
TRBV2	TRBJ1-4	.	.	CASSNRNSKATNEKLFF	TGTGCCAGCAGCAACCGTAACAGCAAAGCAACTAATGAAAAACTGTTTTTT
TRBV6-1	TRBJ1-5	.	TRBD1	CASSKQGAGDQPQHF	TGTGCCAGCAGCAAACAGGGGGCGGGTGATCAGCCCCAGCATTTT
TRBV4-1	TRBJ2-7	.	.	CASSQYSDSYEQYF	TGCGCCAGCAGCCAGTATTCTGACTCTTACGAGCAGTACTTC
TRBV7-6	TRBJ2-2	.	TRBD1	CASSSFEGQDTGELFF	TGTGCCAGCAGCTCATTTGAGGGACAGGACACCGGGGAGCTGTTTTTT
TRBV29-1	TRBJ2-2	.	TRBD1	CSVPTTRRQGATGELFF	TGCAGCGTCCCTACTACCCGCCGACAGGGGGCTACCGGGGAGCTGTTTTTT
TRBV5-4	TRBJ2-5	.	TRBD1	CASSRTGEETQYF	TGTGCCAGCAGCCGAACAGGGGAAGAGACCCAGTACTTC
TRBV6-5	TRBJ1-1	.	.	CASSWRTATEAFF	TGTGCCAGCAGTTGGAGGACAGCGACTGAAGCTTTCTTT
TRBV30	TRBJ1-2	.	.	CAWISPRQAQGYTF	TGTGCCTGGATCTCCCCCCGACAGGCCCAGGGCTACACCTTC
TRBV9	TRBJ2-3	.	TRBD2	CASRPSGGRDTQYF	TGTGCCAGCAGACCTAGCGGGGGCAGGGATACGCAGTATTTT
TRBV30	TRBJ2-1	.	TRBD2	CAWGLGGEQFF	TGTGCCTGGGGCCTGGGGGGGGAGCAGTTCTTC
TRBV14	TRBJ1-1	.	.	CASSLGEGILGPGMNTEAFF	TGTGCCAGCAGCCTGGGCGAGGGTATCCTGGGGCCAGGCATGAACACTGAAGCTTTCTTT
TRBV7-9	TRBJ1-4	.	.	CAARRGPNEKLFF	TGTGCCGCTCGTCGGGGCCCTAATGAAAAACTGTTTTTT
TRBV6-5	TRBJ1-3	.	.	CASSYFGGNTIYF	TGTGCCAGCAGTTACTTCGGTGGAAACACCATATATTTT
TRBV7-2	TRBJ2-7	.	TRBD1	CASSLGGQGYEQYF	TGTGCCAGCAGCTTAGGGGGACAGGGCTACGAGCAGTACTTC
TRBV9	TRBJ1-5	few	.	CASSVYQGGHQPQHF	TGTGCCAGCAGCGTATACCAGGGCGGACATCAGCCCCAGCATTTT
TRBV6-6	TRBJ1-2	once	.	CASSLETQGRDGYTF	TGTGCCAGCAGTCTAGAAACTCAGGGGCGTGATGGCTACACCTTC
TRBV6-6	TRBJ2-2	.	.	CASSSLGGTGELFF	TGTGCCAGCAGTTCCCTCGGGGGTACCGGGGAGCTGTTTTTT
TRBV14	TRBJ1-2	.	.	CASSQDRTARNYGYTF	TGTGCCAGCAGCCAAGATCGGACGGCTCGTAACTATGGCTACACCTTC
TRBV5-4	TRBJ1-6	.	.	CASSLAEGPNYNSPLHF	TGTGCCAGCAGCTTGGCCGAGGGGCCAAACTATAATTCACCCCTCCACTTT
TRBV15	TRBJ2-5	.	.	CATRALDRETQYF	TGTGCCACCAGGGCCCTTGACCGAGAGACCCAGTACTTC
TRBV4-2	TRBJ1-6	.	.	CASSQATGPDSPLHF	TGTGCCAGCAGCCAGGCAACAGGGCCGGATTCACCCCTCCACTTT
TRBV7-3	TRBJ2-2	.	.	CASSTPGGSMPGELFF	TGTGCCAGCAGCACCCCTGGAGGGTCGATGCCCGGGGAGCTGTTTTTT
TRBV28	TRBJ1-5	.	.	CASSLQGNSNQPQHF	TGTGCCAGCAGTCTGCAGGGGAATAGCAATCAGCCCCAGCATTTT
TRBV6-5	TRBJ2-7	.	.	CASSFRDPFYEQYF	TGTGCCAGCAGTTTCCGGGATCCCTTCTACGAGCAGTACTTC
TRBV30	TRBJ2-5	.	.	CAWSVRRGGETQYF	TGTGCCTGGAGTGTACGGCGGGGAGGAGAGACCCAGTACTTC
TRBV19	TRBJ2-3	.	.	CASSRTQPRTDTQYF	TGTGCCAGTAGCAGAACTCAGCCCCGCACAGATACGCAGTATTTT
TRBV15	TRBJ1-2	.	TRBD1	CATSRDPLVRTGHGYTF	TGTGCCACCAGCAGAGACCCCCTGGTCAGGACAGGGCATGGCTACACCTTC
TRBV9	TRBJ1-6	few	.	CASSGVGWDSPLHF	TGTGCCAGCAGCGGTGTAGGTTGGGATTCACCCCTCCACTTT
TRBV5-1	TRBJ2-2	.	TRBD1	CASSSTLTGTGELFF	TGCGCCAGCAGCTCCACCCTGACAGGGACCGGGGAGCTGTTTTTT
TRBV19	TRBJ1-2	.	.	CASRGYGYTF	TGTGCCAGTAGAGGCTATGGCTACACCTTC
TRBV7-2	TRBJ2-5	.	.	CASSQGGGIETQYF	TGTGCCAGCAGCCAAGGGGGGGGAATTGAGACCCAGTACTTC
TRBV5-1	TRBJ1-1	.	TRBD1	CASSEGTGFMNTEAFF	TGCGCCAGCAGCGAGGGGACAGGGTTTATGAACACTGAAGCTTTCTTT
TRBV15	TRBJ1-6	.	TRBD1	CATSLGQGVWPLHF	TGTGCCACCAGCCTTGGACAGGGAGTTTGGCCCCTCCACTTT
TRBV6-1	TRBJ1-5	.	.	CASSEARGYQPQHF	TGTGCCAGCAGTGAAGCGAGGGGGTATCAGCCCCAGCATTTT
TRBV14	TRBJ2-1	once	TRBD2	CASSQDSGTSEFF	TGTGCCAGCAGCCAGGACTCCGGGACTAGCGAGTTCTTC
TRBV6-1	TRBJ1-1	.	.	CASGVRRDTEAFF	TGTGCCAGCGGGGTGAGAAGGGACACTGAAGCTTTCTTT
TRBV7-2	TRBJ2-1	.	.	CASSPRGGYEQFF	TGTGCCAGCAGTCCTAGGGGGGGTTATGAGCAGTTCTTC